This section outlines one TCR beta chain sequence together with its context. The entry originates in a study of technical replicates of blood from a few donors. The protocol was immunoSEQ multiplex PCR, while the TCRdb copy is restricted to in-frame clones and leaves out a portion. The table shows 8,000 to 9,000 clones, with 90% occurring only once. V was trimmed by 4 bases and J by 5 bases, leaving 19 bases between them. This CDR3 spans 16 amino acids. Germline assignment: CDR1 SGDLS and CDR2 YYNGEE. J is TRBJ2-1 and V is TRBV9; perhaps TRBD2 as D (5 bases). The sequence was collected from a human donor in good health. The material sequenced was PBMCs. CDR3 sequence: CASSPTLVPRDNEQFF. The CDR3 coding sequence is TGTGCCAGCAGCCCCACACTAGTTCCGCGAGACAATGAGCAGTTCTTC.